This section outlines one T cell receptor beta chain sequence together with its context. Its target is unknown. The record originates from a study of T cell responses to AZD1222 COVID-19 vaccine. Broader study findings: Unmutated variant regions reportedly attract nearly half of all spike-specific TCRs.

The CDR3 consists of 15 residues. Germline CDR1 SGHAT, CDR2 FQNNGV. V lost 5 bases to trimming and J lost 8 bases; unmatched junction nucleotides: 11. This table comes from immunoSEQ multiplex PCR, and its TCRdb copy is limited to in-frame clones, with some not included. The sample includes about 180,000 clones, over 90% seen only once; the top ten take around 1.9%. This TCR came from an adult who received the AZD1222 COVID-19 vaccine. The gene calls are TRBV11-2 and TRBJ2-4; 8 bases agree with TRBD1. The source was peripheral blood, collected 28 days after the second AZD1222 dose. The CDR3 DNA follows: TGTGCCAGCAGCCACCAACAGGGGGGAGCGGACATTCAGTACTTC. Translation: CASSHQQGGADIQYF.